The 18 T cell receptor beta chains reported below all come from one sample, sequenced in a study of shared clonotypes between healthy human individuals. Naive CD8 cells were CD45RO-negative, positively selected for CCR7, excluding terminally differentiated effector memory CD45RA+ cells. Generated by immunoSEQ multiplex PCR, the TCRdb table keeps only in-frame clones and is missing some. The sample holds over 2,000,000 clones, 93% seen once. The sample consisted of naive CD8+ T cells from PBMCs. All receptors come from a man aged 18 to 29 in good health. Some clones in this sample may be carry-over from other donors' samples.

This sequence joins TRBV28 and TRBJ2-7; D is undetermined. The CDR3 extends over 12 amino acids. The germline V gene has CDR1 MDHEN and CDR2 SYDVKM. With 5 bases removed from V and 4 bases from J, the gap between germline ends came to 9 bases. CDR3 sequence: CASSQPEYEQYF. The CDR3 nucleotides are TGTGCCAGCAGTCAACCAGAATACGAGCAGTACTTC.

Only one count was recorded for this clone. The V call is TRBV6-6, the J call TRBJ2-7, with 8 bases identical to TRBD2. Germline CDR1 and CDR2: MNHNY and SVGAGI (reference sequence). CDR3 size: 13 residues. Trimming took 10 bases from V and 11 from J; bases not matched to a gene: 16. The CDR3 bases are TGTGCCACCCTAGGGTCTAGCGGGTTCCCGGAGTACTTC. Encoded protein: CATLGSSGFPEYF.

The chain joins TRBV7-8 to TRBJ2-7; TRBD1 matches 8 bases. The V gene's germline CDR1 is SGHVS and CDR2 FQNEAQ. The CDR3 sequence is 14 residues long. Trimming removed 4 bases from V and 3 bases from J; junction bases left unmatched: 5. CDR3 nucleotide sequence: TGTGCCAGCAGCTCGGACAGGGAATTCTACGAGCAGTACTTC. Amino acids: CASSSDREFYEQYF.

This clone was found once. The V call is TRBV5-4, the J call TRBJ2-7, with D tentatively TRBD1 (6 bases). Germline assignment: CDR1 SGHNT and CDR2 YYREEE (reference sequence). The V end was cut by 4 bases, the J end by 4 bases, with 15 bases between. This CDR3 is 14 amino acids long. The CDR3 DNA reads as TGTGCCAGCAGCACCTCCCTAGGGGGTTACGAGCAGTACTTC. Its protein is CASSTSLGGYEQYF.

The chain joins TRBV7-9 to TRBJ2-7, with 10 nucleotides matching TRBD1. In germline, CDR1 is SEHNR, CDR2 FQNEAQ (reference sequence). The CDR3 loop spans 16 amino acids. Trimming took 4 bases from V and 3 from J; bases not matched to a gene: 9. This CDR3 is CASSSEGGQGHYEQYF. DNA for the CDR3: TGTGCCAGCAGCTCTGAGGGGGGACAGGGGCACTACGAGCAGTACTTC.

Of note for this clone: Other DNA sequences from this sample encode an identical CDR3 as well. The CDR3 region has the DNA TGTGCCAGCAGTACCCGACTAGCGGGAGGCCACAATGAGCAGTTCTTC. This encodes CASSTRLAGGHNEQFF. The chain uses TRBV27 and TRBJ2-1, with 13 nucleotides matching TRBD2. The length of the CDR3 is 16 residues. The germline V gene encodes CDR1 MNHEY and CDR2 SMNVEV (reference sequence). The V and J ends lost 5 bases and 5 bases, in that order; junction bases with no gene match: 6.

The rearrangement links TRBV5-1 to TRBJ2-3; D unresolved. Looked up from germline, CDR1 is SGHRS and CDR2 is YFSETQ. Trimming shortened V by 4 bases and J by 0 bases, and 21 bases separated the two germline ends. The length of the CDR3 is 18 residues. The chain's CDR3 is CASSPINPIWISTDTQYF. CDR3 bases: TGCGCCAGCAGCCCCATTAACCCCATTTGGATTAGCACAGATACGCAGTATTTT.

The chain links TRBV6-1 to TRBJ1-5; the D is unclear. The V gene lost 1 base and the J gene lost 2 bases, with 12 bases spanning the gap. Germline V CDR1 and CDR2: MNHNS, SASEGT. The CDR3 runs 16 residues. CDR3 in amino acids: CASSEGAGYRNQPQHF. The CDR3 nucleotides are TGTGCCAGCAGTGAAGGGGCAGGCTACCGCAATCAGCCCCAGCATTTT.

This clone was detected only once. The rearrangement uses TRBV27 and TRBJ2-7; D gene unclear. The CDR3 has 14 amino acids. Germline values: CDR1 MNHEY, CDR2 SMNVEV (reference sequence). The ends were cut back, 2 bases at V and 2 bases at J, with 10 bases in the middle. The CDR3, as DNA: TGTGCCAGCAGTTTACTCCCCCGCGCCTACGAGCAGTACTTC. This sequence encodes CASSLLPRAYEQYF.

The chain uses TRBV9 and TRBJ2-1; D is perhaps TRBD1 (6 bases). Germline values: CDR1 SGDLS, CDR2 YYNGEE. The V and J ends lost 3 bases and 10 bases respectively, with 20 bases between them. CDR3 length: 15 residues. The CDR3 loop reads CASSADRFQPGEQFF. In DNA, the CDR3 is TGTGCCAGCAGCGCCGACAGGTTTCAGCCGGGGGAGCAGTTCTTC.

The rearrangement joins TRBV15 to TRBJ1-2, with 10 bases that match TRBD1. The CDR3 loop spans 12 amino acids. The V gene end was trimmed by 6 bases and the J gene end by 6 bases; junction bases not matched to a gene: 1. Germline-derived CDR1 and CDR2 are LNHNV and YYDKDF (reference sequence). CDR3 DNA: TGTGCCACCAGGACAGGGGGCCATGGCTACACCTTC. Its translation is CATRTGGHGYTF.

The chain couples TRBV4-3 to TRBJ1-1; D unclear. CDR3 size: 15 residues. CDR1 and CDR2 (germline): LGHNA, YSLEER. V shed 1 base and J shed 5 bases, with 14 bases lying between them. The CDR3 DNA follows: TGCGCCAGCAGCCAAGGTTGGAGACGAGGGACTGAAGCTTTCTTT. This codes for CASSQGWRRGTEAFF.

This clone was seen only once. The V and J genes are TRBV7-8 and TRBJ1-2; D is perhaps TRBD1 (6 bases). There are 15 residues in the CDR3. In germline, CDR1 is SGHVS, CDR2 FQNEAQ. The ends were cut back, 0 bases at V and 6 bases at J, with 14 bases in the middle. This CDR3 is CASSLAMAGANGYTF. CDR3 in DNA: TGTGCCAGCAGCTTAGCGATGGCAGGGGCGAATGGCTACACCTTC. The variable domain in full, with the rest retrieved from reference TRBV7-8 and TRBJ1-2, is GAGVSQSPRYKVAKRGQDVALRCDPISGHVSLFWYQQALGQGPEFLTYFQNEAQLDKSGLPSDRFFAERPEGSVSTLKIQRTQQEDSAVYLCASSLAMAGANGYTFGSGTRLTVV.

The chain joins TRBV5-4 to TRBJ2-7; D is perhaps TRBD1 (5 bases). The CDR3 sequence is 15 residues long. Trimming took off 4 bases at V and 3 bases at J, with 17 bases between the two ends. Germline loops: CDR1 SGHNT, CDR2 YYREEE (reference sequence). CDR3 loop: CASSPLGAGNYEQYF. The CDR3 bases are TGTGCCAGCAGCCCCCTTGGGGCTGGAAACTACGAGCAGTACTTC.

The chain joins TRBV4-1 to TRBJ2-7, with D possibly being TRBD1 (6 bases). CDR1 and CDR2 from the germline V gene are MGHRA and YSYEKL. Trimming left V 3 bases short and J 3 bases short, with 18 bases between. The CDR3 loop spans 16 amino acids. CDR3 coding DNA: TGCGCCAGCAGCCAGGATTCAGGACAGAGGGTCTACGAGCAGTACTTC. This translates into CASSQDSGQRVYEQYF.

CDR3: CASSPGTSGIDAKNIQYF. The DNA for the CDR3 is TGTGCCAGCAGTCCCGGGACTAGCGGGATTGACGCCAAAAACATTCAGTACTTC. This chain joins TRBV7-9 and TRBJ2-4, with 13 positions matching TRBD2. This CDR3 is built from 18 residues. CDR1 is SEHNR and CDR2 is FQNEAQ in the germline V gene (reference sequence). V dropped 6 bases and J dropped 1; count of bases not matched to a gene: 9. The full variable domain, rest sourced from reference TRBV7-9 and TRBJ2-4, is DTGVSQNPRHKITKRGQNVTFRCDPISEHNRLYWYRQTLGQGPEFLTYFQNEAQLEKSRLLSDRFSAERPKGSFSTLEIQRTEQGDSAMYLCASSPGTSGIDAKNIQYFGAGTRLSVL.

The chain carries TRBV30 and TRBJ2-7, with 9 bases aligning to TRBD1. The CDR3 sequence is 14 residues long. With V trimmed by 2 bases and J by 5 bases, 7 bases remained unmatched. Germline V gives CDR1 GTSNPN, CDR2 SVGIG (reference sequence). CDR3 sequence reads: CAWSKGTGSHEQYF. DNA for the CDR3: TGTGCCTGGAGTAAAGGGACAGGGAGCCACGAGCAGTACTTC.

The chain is built from TRBV2 and TRBJ1-2, with 7 bases aligning to TRBD1. This CDR3 region has 15 residues. From germline, CDR1 is SNHLY and CDR2 FYNNEI. V was pared by 3 bases and J by 4 bases, with 8 bases of the junction left unmatched. The CDR3 sequence: CASSDLDRDFYGYTF. The CDR3 DNA reads as TGTGCCAGCAGTGACCTCGACAGGGACTTCTATGGCTACACCTTC.